This T cell receptor (beta chain) was captured in a study of control samples from healthy donors and cancer patients. V was clipped by 4 bases and J by 6 bases, with 15 bases between them. The CDR3 is 14 residues long. Germline CDR1 reads SGHAT; CDR2 reads FQNNGV. Clones were sequenced by immunoSEQ multiplex PCR, and TCRdb holds only the in-frame ones, with some missing. This sample has over 100,000 clones; 75% to 90% occur once, and the top ten carry roughly 18%. The genes are TRBV11-2 and TRBJ1-2; unclear D gene. The sample taken for sequencing was blood. This receptor was obtained from a woman between 45 and 60 years old in good health. CDR3 protein: CASSSWLGGDGYTF. The CDR3 region has the DNA TGTGCCAGCAGCTCCTGGCTCGGCGGCGATGGCTACACCTTC.